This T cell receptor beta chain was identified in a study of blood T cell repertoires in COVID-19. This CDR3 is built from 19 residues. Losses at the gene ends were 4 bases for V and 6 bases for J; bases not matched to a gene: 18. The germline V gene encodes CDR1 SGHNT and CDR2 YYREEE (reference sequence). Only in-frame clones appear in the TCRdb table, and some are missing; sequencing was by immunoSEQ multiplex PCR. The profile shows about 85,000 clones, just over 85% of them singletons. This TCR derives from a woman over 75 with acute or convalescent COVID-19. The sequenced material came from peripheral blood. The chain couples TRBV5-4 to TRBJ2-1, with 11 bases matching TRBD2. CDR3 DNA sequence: TGTGCCAGCAGCCCGGGGACGAGCCGTAGCGGGAGGGCCCCCAATGAGCAGTTCTTC. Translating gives CASSPGTSRSGRAPNEQFF. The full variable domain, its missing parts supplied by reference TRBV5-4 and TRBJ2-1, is ETGVTQSPTHLIKTRGQQVTLRCSSQSGHNTVSWYQQALGQGPQFIFQYYREEENGRGNFPPRFSGLQFPNYSSELNVNALELDDSALYLCASSPGTSRSGRAPNEQFFGPGTRLTVL.